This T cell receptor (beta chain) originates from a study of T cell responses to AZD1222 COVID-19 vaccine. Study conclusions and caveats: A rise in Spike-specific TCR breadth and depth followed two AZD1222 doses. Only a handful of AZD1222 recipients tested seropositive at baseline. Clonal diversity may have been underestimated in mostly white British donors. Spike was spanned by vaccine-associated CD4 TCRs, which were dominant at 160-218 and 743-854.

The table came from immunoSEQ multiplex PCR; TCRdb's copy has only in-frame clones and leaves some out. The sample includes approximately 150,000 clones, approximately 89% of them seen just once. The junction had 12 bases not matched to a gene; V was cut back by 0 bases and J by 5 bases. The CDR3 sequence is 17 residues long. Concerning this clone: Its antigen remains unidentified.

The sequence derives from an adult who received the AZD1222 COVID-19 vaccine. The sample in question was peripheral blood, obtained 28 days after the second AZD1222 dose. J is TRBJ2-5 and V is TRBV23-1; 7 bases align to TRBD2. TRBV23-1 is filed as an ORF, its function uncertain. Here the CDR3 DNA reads TGCGCCAGCAGTCAATCGGAGGCGGGAGAGGGTAATGAGACCCAGTACTTC. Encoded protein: CASSQSEAGEGNETQYF.